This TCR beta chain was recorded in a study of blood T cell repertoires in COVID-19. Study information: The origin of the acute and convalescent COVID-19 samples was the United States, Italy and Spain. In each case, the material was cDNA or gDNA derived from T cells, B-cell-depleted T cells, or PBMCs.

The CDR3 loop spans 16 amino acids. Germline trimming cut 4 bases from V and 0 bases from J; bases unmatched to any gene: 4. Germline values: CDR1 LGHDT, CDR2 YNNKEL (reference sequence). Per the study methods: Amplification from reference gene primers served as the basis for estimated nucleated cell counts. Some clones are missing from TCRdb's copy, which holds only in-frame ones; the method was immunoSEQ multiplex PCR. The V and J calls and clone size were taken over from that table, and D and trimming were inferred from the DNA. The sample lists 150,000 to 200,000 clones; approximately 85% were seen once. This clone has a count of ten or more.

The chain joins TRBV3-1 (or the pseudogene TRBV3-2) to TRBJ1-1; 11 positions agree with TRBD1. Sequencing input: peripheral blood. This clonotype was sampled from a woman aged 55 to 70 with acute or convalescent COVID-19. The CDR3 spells CASSLRDRGVNTEAFF. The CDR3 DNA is TGTGCCAGCAGCCTCCGGGACAGGGGGGTGAACACTGAAGCTTTCTTT.